The 17 T cell receptor beta chains listed next were all sequenced from one sample in a study of tumor-infiltrating lymphocytes in primary liver carcinoma. A primer matching the constant region was used to make TCR beta cDNA from around 460 ng of total RNA. Library construction for TCR beta comprised three nested multiplex PCR rounds performed with slightly modified ARM-PCR. TRBV1-TRBV30 forward and Cbeta reverse primers drove the first two approximately 10-cycle rounds. TCRdb processed the multiplex PCR reads anew with MiXCR; each CDR3 protein has one entry. The sample gives approximately 300,000 distinct CDR3 sequences, 65% of which show up once; about 8.4% is in the top ten. Blood RNA was derived from unsorted whole blood, and germline DNA was extracted too. Sequencing was carried out using peripheral blood. The receptors derive from a man aged 35-49 years with primary liver carcinoma and hepatitis B virus infection.

The V and J genes are TRBV4-2 and TRBJ2-7, with D possibly matching TRBD2 (6 bases). Trimming removed 5 bases from V and 3 bases from J, with 23 bases in between. Germline CDR1 reads LGHNA; CDR2 reads YNFKEQ. The CDR3 totals 17 residues. The CDR3 DNA reads TGTGCCAGCAGCGTCGCGTACCGGGAGAACGTGGACTACGAGCAGTACTTC. Amino acids: CASSVAYRENVDYEQYF.

The V and J genes are TRBV10-2 and TRBJ2-7, with D perhaps matching TRBD1 (6 bases). Trimming took 10 bases from V and 6 from J, leaving 16 bases between them. Germline lookup yields CDR1 WSHSY and CDR2 SAAADI. CDR3 size: 12 residues. CDR3 DNA sequence: TGCGCCACCGCGACAGGCGACTGCGAGCAGTACTTC. Protein: CATATGDCEQYF.

In DNA form, the CDR3 reads TGTGCCAGCACCCAGAATGGGTACGAGCAGTACTTC. This translates into CASTQNGYEQYF. J is TRBJ2-7 and V is TRBV5-4; D gene ambiguous. The CDR3 has 12 residues. V gave up 6 bases and J gave up 4 bases, with 11 bases separating them. In germline, CDR1 is SGHNT, CDR2 YYREEE (reference sequence).

The J gene is TRBJ2-7, the V gene TRBV4-1; 8 bases match TRBD2. Germline CDR1 and CDR2: MGHRA and YSYEKL. The J segment lost 2 bases and the V segment lost 1 base, leaving 7 bases of the junction unmatched. This CDR3 is built from 16 residues. The DNA of the CDR3 is TGCGCCAGCAGCCAAGGAAGAATAGCGGGGCCCTACGAGCAGTACTTC. This codes for CASSQGRIAGPYEQYF.

The chain couples TRBV11-1 to TRBJ2-7, with 7 bases aligning to TRBD2. Trimming took 1 base from V and 4 from J; bases not matched to a gene: 7. Germline loops: CDR1 SGHAT, CDR2 FQDESV (reference sequence). This CDR3 spans 15 amino acids. This CDR3 reads CASSLEAGCGYEQYF. CDR3 DNA sequence: TGTGCCAGCAGCTTAGAAGCGGGATGCGGATACGAGCAGTACTTC. Based on the CDR3 plus reference TRBV11-1 and TRBJ2-7, the full variable domain is EAEVAQSPRYKITEKSQAVAFWCDPISGHATLYWYRQILGQGPELLVQFQDESVVDDSQLPKDRFSAERLKGVDSTLKIQPAELGDSAMYLCASSLEAGCGYEQYFGPGTRLTVT.

With regard to this clonotype: One end of the junction fails to match germline, which may point to a read error. The V and J genes are TRBV11-2 and TRBJ2-5; 8 bases align to TRBD2. The CDR3 contains 15 residues. Per germline, CDR1 SGHAT and CDR2 FQNNGV. As DNA, the CDR3 is TGTGCCAGCAGCACGGTACTAGCGGTCCAAGAGACCCAGTATTTC. Its protein is CASSTVLAVQETQYF.

On this clonotype itself: Germline and junction disagree at one end, which may indicate a read error. The chain has TRBV11-3 and TRBJ2-2, with D unclear. CDR1 is SGHNT and CDR2 is YENEEA in the germline V gene. The CDR3 loop spans 13 amino acids. The CDR3 DNA reads as TGTGCCAGCAGCTTTGGGTTGGCCTGGGAACTGTTTTTT. Translated, it gives CASSFGLAWELFF.

The table lists this clonotype with a few counts. Likely a read error: the CDR3 ends without its conserved phenylalanine or tryptophan. V usage is TRBV11-2 and J usage is TRBJ2-7, with a tentative D call TRBD1 (6 bases). The CDR3 contains 15 residues. Germline CDR1 SGHAT, CDR2 FQNNGV. CDR3 region: CASSSPGVLSYEQYL. CDR3 sequence (DNA): TGTGCTAGCAGCTCCCCAGGGGTGCTGTCCTACGAGCAGTACCTC.

The chain recombines TRBV11-3 with TRBJ2-2; 7 positions agree with TRBD1. CDR1 and CDR2 from the germline V gene are SGHNT and YENEEA. V was clipped by 5 bases and J by 5 bases; unmatched bases: 11. This CDR3 has 16 residues. The CDR3 DNA reads TGTGCCAGCAGCACTGTACAGGGGAAAAATACCGGGGAGCTGTTTTTT. Protein: CASSTVQGKNTGELFF.

Worth noting for this clonotype: A read error may be the cause here, since a much bigger clone is one base away. The gene calls are TRBV6-2 or TRBV6-3 and TRBJ1-1; a weak D match, TRBD1 (5 bases). CDR1 and CDR2 from the germline V gene are MNHEY and SVGEGT. The CDR3 runs 15 residues. CDR3 residues: CVSSRSGEGRTEAFF. The CDR3 region has the DNA TGTGTCAGCAGCAGATCCGGGGAGGGGAGGACTGAAGCTTTCTTT.

On this clonotype itself: Since a much larger clone is just one base distant, this may be a read error. V is TRBV7-8 and J is TRBJ2-3; the D gene could be TRBD1 or TRBD2 (5 bases each). There are 14 residues in the CDR3. The germline V gene encodes CDR1 SGHVS and CDR2 FQNEAQ. The DNA for the CDR3 is TGTACCAGCAGCTTTGGGGACGGTGTAGATACGCAGTATTTT. This sequence encodes CTSSFGDGVDTQYF.

Only one count was recorded for this clonotype. One junction end disagrees with the germline gene, perhaps due to a read error. V and J are TRBV5-4 and TRBJ2-1; D unclear. The germline V gene encodes CDR1 SGHNT and CDR2 YYREEE (reference sequence). The CDR3 is 14 residues long. This chain's CDR3 is CANSPSGTYNEQFF. The DNA for the CDR3 is TGTGCCAACAGCCCCTCTGGGACCTACAATGAGCAGTTCTTC.

V is TRBV2 and J is TRBJ1-6; no firm D call. Between the trimmed V and J ends, which lost 8 bases and 7 bases, there was a span of 9 bases. The CDR3 extends over 12 amino acids. CDR1 is SNHLY, CDR2 FYNNEI, per germline. The CDR3 coding sequence is TGTGCCAGCGGGTGTACCAATTCACCCCTCCACTTT. Protein sequence: CASGCTNSPLHF.

The rearrangement uses TRBV28 and TRBJ2-6; D not resolved. CDR3 length equals 14 residues. CDR1 and CDR2 from the germline V gene are MDHEN and SYDVKM. Trimming removed 5 bases from V and 4 bases from J, with 9 bases in between. The CDR3 sequence: CASSTNSGANVLTF. Written as DNA, the CDR3 is TGTGCCAGCAGTACTAATTCCGGGGCCAACGTCCTGACTTTC. Based on the CDR3 plus reference TRBV28 and TRBJ2-6, the full variable domain is DVKVTQSSRYLVKRTGEKVFLECVQDMDHENMFWYRQDPGLGLRLIYFSYDVKMKEKGDIPEGYSVSREKKERFSLILESASTNQTSMYLCASSTNSGANVLTFGAGSRLTVL.

The chain is built from TRBV5-4 and TRBJ2-7, with D unclear. The V gene's germline CDR1 is SGHNT and CDR2 YYREEE (reference sequence). This CDR3 region has 16 residues. Trimming took 4 bases from V and 5 from J, leaving 22 bases between them. CDR3 residues: CASSPKTWFGVNEQYF. In DNA, the CDR3 is TGTGCCAGCAGCCCAAAGACATGGTTCGGAGTCAACGAGCAGTACTTC.

The chain combines TRBV5-4 with TRBJ1-4; D is undetermined. The CDR3 consists of 15 residues. CDR1 and CDR2 (germline): SGHNT, YYREEE (reference sequence). V was trimmed by 2 bases and J by 5 bases, leaving 13 bases between them. The CDR3 region has the DNA TGTGCCAGCAGCTTCAGCACAGTGGGAAATGAAAAACTGTTTTTT. Its translation: CASSFSTVGNEKLFF.

A word on this clonotype: A much larger clonotype is one base distant, so this may be a read error. V gene TRBV4-3 combines with J gene TRBJ1-2, with a weak D call TRBD1 (5 bases). The CDR3 runs to 16 residues. CDR1 is LGHNA, CDR2 YSLEER, per germline. The CDR3 sequence is CASSQEGRGRDYDYTF. The CDR3 nucleotides are TGCGCCAGCAGCCAAGAAGGGAGGGGACGGGACTATGACTACACCTTC.